This TCR beta chain was documented in a study of neurological immune-mediated disorders. Study-wide findings and caveats: HTLV-1-associated myelopathy led in TCR clonal expansion, while multiple sclerosis ranked lowest, below healthy controls. None of the CDR3 amino acid sequences of expanded clones were shared across subjects, and this suggested private repertoires in all groups.

The unsorted libraries originated from 2 million PBMCs kept at -80 C. Germline V gene sequence: CDR1 DFQATT, CDR2 SNEGSKA (reference sequence). The CDR3 is made up of 15 amino acids. Using its own MiXCR run on the 5' RACE reads, TCRdb lists one record per CDR3 protein. Of 70,000 or so distinct CDR3 sequences in the sample, 2.5% to 4% are singletons; the top ten hold more than 4.5%. In the case of this clonotype: Its antigen is currently unknown. A much larger clone is a single base away; this may be a read error.

This sequence joins TRBV20-1 and TRBJ1-5, with D perhaps TRBD1 (5 bases). The clonotype originates from a woman between 50 and 59 years old with multiple sclerosis. Sequenced sample: PBMCs. The CDR3 DNA reads TGCAGTGCTAGAGATCGGCGGGCCGGGCGACAGCACCAGCATTTT. Amino acid sequence: CSARDRRAGRQHQHF.